The source of this T cell receptor (beta chain) is a study of beta chain features in type 1 diabetes. The investigators reverse transcribed all of the isolated RNA, so they sequenced expressed TCRB transcripts. TCRdb's table, derived via immunoSEQ multiplex PCR, lists solely in-frame clones and lacks some. The sample has a few hundred thousand clones; around 15% are singletons. Material: naive CD4+ T cells from blood. The receptor was isolated from a woman younger than 30 in good health.

The CDR3 DNA reads TGTGCCAGCAGTCAGCCCCCCGCTTTAGGGACTACCAGTGATACGCAGTATTTT. This codes for CASSQPPALGTTSDTQYF. The V and J genes are TRBV7-9 and TRBJ2-3; 7 bases are shared with TRBD2. The V gene's germline CDR1 is SEHNR and CDR2 FQNEAQ (reference sequence). This CDR3 spans 18 amino acids. Trimming removed 6 bases from V and 6 bases from J; junction bases left unmatched: 21.